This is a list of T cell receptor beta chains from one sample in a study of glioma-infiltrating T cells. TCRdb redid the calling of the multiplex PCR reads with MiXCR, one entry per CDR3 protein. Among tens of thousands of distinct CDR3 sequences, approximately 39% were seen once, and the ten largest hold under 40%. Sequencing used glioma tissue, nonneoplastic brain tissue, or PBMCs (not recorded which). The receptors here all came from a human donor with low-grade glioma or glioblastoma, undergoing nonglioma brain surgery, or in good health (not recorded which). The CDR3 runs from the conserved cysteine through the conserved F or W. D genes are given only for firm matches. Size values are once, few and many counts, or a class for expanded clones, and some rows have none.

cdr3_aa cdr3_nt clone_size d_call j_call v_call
CVSSFRGGTSNYGYTF TGTGTTAGCAGTTTCCGGGGGGGTACCTCTAACTATGGCTACACCTTC NA NA TRBJ1-2 TRBV27
CSVEGAPTSYNEQFF TGCAGCGTTGAAGGTGCTCCTACCTCCTACAATGAGCAGTTCTTC many NA TRBJ2-1 TRBV29-1
CASRVWGEGDYEQYF TGTGCCAGCAGAGTCTGGGGGGAGGGTGACTACGAGCAGTACTTC many TRBD2 TRBJ2-7 TRBV6-4
CASSTGTGVTEAFF TGTGCCAGCAGTACCGGGACAGGGGTCACTGAAGCTTTCTTT NA TRBD1 TRBJ1-1 TRBV6-6
CASSSAWPGAYEQYF TGTGCCAGCAGCTCGGCCTGGCCAGGGGCCTACGAGCAGTACTTC many NA TRBJ2-7 TRBV7-2
CASSIPPAGWPRTKNIQYF TGTGCCAGTAGTATTCCCCCCGCGGGATGGCCCAGGACCAAAAACATTCAGTACTTC NA NA TRBJ2-4 TRBV19
CSADRGLGEQYF TGCAGCGCGGACAGGGGGCTCGGGGAGCAGTACTTC many TRBD1 TRBJ2-7 TRBV20-1
CASSFSGANALTF TGTGCCAGCAGCTTCTCTGGGGCCAACGCCCTAACTTTC NA NA TRBJ2-6 TRBV28
CRVGTKETHYF TGCAGGGTTGGAACGAAAGAGACCCACTACTTC NA NA TRBJ2-5 TRBV29-1
CASRYRESEGSSPMNTEAFF TGTGCCAGCAGATACCGGGAGAGCGAAGGTTCCTCCCCCATGAACACTGAAGCTTTCTTT NA NA TRBJ1-1 TRBV6-2/TRBV6-3
CASSYPRYEQYF TGTGCCAGCAGTTACCCGCGGTACGAGCAGTACTTC many NA TRBJ2-7 TRBV6-2/TRBV6-3
CASSQESLFGGYTF TGCGCCAGCAGCCAAGAGTCACTTTTTGGGGGCTACACCTTC many NA TRBJ1-2 TRBV4-1
CASSPRGPYSNQPQHF TGTGCCAGCAGCCCGAGGGGTCCCTATAGCAATCAGCCCCAGCATTTT many NA TRBJ1-5 TRBV27
CASVGQGPYEQYF TGTGCCAGTGTCGGACAGGGCCCCTACGAGCAGTACTTC many TRBD1 TRBJ2-7 TRBV19
CASSPDRQLQHF TGTGCCAGCAGTCCCGACAGACAGCTCCAGCATTTT NA NA TRBJ1-5 TRBV28
CASSIDTTQGRNIQYF TGTGCCAGTAGTATAGATACCACCCAGGGGAGAAACATTCAGTACTTC many NA TRBJ2-4 TRBV19
CASSVNYDQYF TGTGCCAGCAGTGTTAATTACGATCAGTACTTC NA NA TRBJ2-7 TRBV28
CSARVIQGSYNSPLHF TGCAGTGCTAGAGTTATCCAGGGGTCCTATAATTCACCCCTCCACTTT many NA TRBJ1-6 TRBV20-1
CASSQDPRGGETQSF TGCGCCAGCAGCCAAGATCCAAGGGGAGGGGAGACCCAGTCCTTC NA TRBD2 TRBJ2-5 TRBV4-1
CASSQGGDNRYEQYF TGTGCCAGCAGCCAGGGGGGGGACAATCGGTACGAGCAGTACTTC many NA TRBJ2-7 TRBV3-1
CASGARLNEQFF TGTGCCAGCGGGGCCCGTTTGAATGAGCAGTTCTTC many NA TRBJ2-1 TRBV11-1
CASSSPGQEQYF TGTGCCAGCAGCTCACCCGGCCAGGAGCAGTACTTC many NA TRBJ2-7 TRBV28
CASSQEAEFEAFF TGCGCCAGCAGCCAAGAAGCGGAGTTTGAAGCTTTCTTT large NA TRBJ1-1 TRBV4-3
CASSVEGGGGREAFF TGTGCCAGCAGCGTAGAGGGTGGAGGGGGCCGTGAAGCTTTCTTT NA TRBD1 TRBJ1-1 TRBV7-2
CATSDEKTHEQYF TGTGCCACCAGTGACGAGAAGACCCACGAGCAGTACTTC many NA TRBJ2-7 TRBV24-1
CNSSLPGTGLYEQYF TGTAACAGCAGCCTACCGGGGACAGGGCTCTACGAGCAGTACTTC NA TRBD1 TRBJ2-7 TRBV14
CASSLGSSPGELFF TGTGCCAGCAGTTTAGGGTCTTCCCCCGGGGAGCTGTTCTTC NA NA TRBJ2-1 TRBV27
CASSYRVGGAYGYTF TGTGCCAGCAGCTACCGAGTAGGGGGCGCCTATGGCTACACCTTC many TRBD1 TRBJ1-2 TRBV3-1
CAGSLGRRGNEQFF TGTGCCGGCAGCCTAGGTCGGAGAGGGAATGAGCAGTTCTTC once NA TRBJ2-1 TRBV13
CSPVGGTYNEQFF TGCAGTCCGGTAGGGGGGACCTACAATGAGCAGTTCTTC many NA TRBJ2-1 TRBV29-1
CASSPRDSYEQYF TGTGCCAGCTCACCGAGGGATAGCTACGAGCAGTACTTC many NA TRBJ2-7 TRBV18
CASSLDAGELFF TGTGCCAGCAGCCTTGATGCCGGGGAGCTGTTTTTT many NA TRBJ2-2 TRBV7-8
CASSYRLAGGENEQFF TGTGCCAGCAGTTACAGGCTGGCGGGAGGGGAGAATGAGCAGTTCTTC NA TRBD2 TRBJ2-1 TRBV6-5